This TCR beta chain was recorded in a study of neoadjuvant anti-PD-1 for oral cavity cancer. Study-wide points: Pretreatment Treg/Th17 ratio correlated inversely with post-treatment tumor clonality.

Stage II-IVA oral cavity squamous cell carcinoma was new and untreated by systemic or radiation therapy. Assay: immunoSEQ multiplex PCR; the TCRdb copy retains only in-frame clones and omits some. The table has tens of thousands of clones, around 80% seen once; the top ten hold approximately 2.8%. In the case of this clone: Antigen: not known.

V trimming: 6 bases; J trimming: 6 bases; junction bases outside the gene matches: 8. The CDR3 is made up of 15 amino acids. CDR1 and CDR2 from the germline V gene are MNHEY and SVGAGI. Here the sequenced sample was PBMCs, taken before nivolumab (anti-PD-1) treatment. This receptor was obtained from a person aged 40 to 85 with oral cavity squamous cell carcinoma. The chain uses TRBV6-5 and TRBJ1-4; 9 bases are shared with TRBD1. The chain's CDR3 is CASRSGTGWDEKLFF. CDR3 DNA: TGTGCCAGCAGATCCGGGACAGGGTGGGATGAAAAACTGTTTTTT.